There are many counts of the clone carrying this T cell receptor (beta chain). TCRdb independently ran MiXCR on the 5' RACE reads; one entry per CDR3 protein. This sample has roughly 70,000 distinct CDR3 sequences, with roughly 4.4% found just once. This sample is drawn from a study of neurological immune-mediated disorders. The length of the CDR3 is 17 residues. Germline CDR1 is MGHRA and CDR2 is YSYEKL. J was trimmed by 8 bases and V by 1 base; bases with no gene match: 14. The origin of this receptor is a woman aged 70-85 years with multiple sclerosis. What was sequenced was PBMCs. The chain employs TRBV4-1 and TRBJ2-1; 7 bases are a match to TRBD2. CDR3 bases: TGCGCCAGCAGCCAAGGACCGGGAGGCCTCATTAAGGATGAGCAGTTCTTC. Protein sequence: CASSQGPGGLIKDEQFF.